These T cell receptor beta chains were read from a single sample in a study of control samples from healthy donors and cancer patients. Sequencing used immunoSEQ multiplex PCR; TCRdb keeps in-frame clones, though not all of them. This table has about 150,000 clones, around 95% appearing once. Sequencing was carried out using blood. Receptors originate from a man aged 40-50 years in good health. The CDR3 runs from the conserved cysteine through the conserved F or W. D genes are given only for firm matches. Size is omitted from some rows. Given values are once, few, many or a class for expanded clones.

>TRBD1|.|TRBV6-5|TRBJ1-1
TGTGCCAGCAGTCGTCCCGGGACAGGGAAGGGGGAAGCTTTCTTT
CASSRPGTGKGEAFF
>.|.|TRBV5-1|TRBJ2-3
TGCGCCAGCAGCTTGGCCCAGGGATTCACAGATACGCAGTATTTT
CASSLAQGFTDTQYF
>TRBD2|.|TRBV6-2/TRBV6-3|TRBJ2-1
TGTGCCAGCAGTTTATGGGCCCTAGCGGGGTCCTCCTACAATGAGCAGTTCTTC
CASSLWALAGSSYNEQFF
>.|.|TRBV7-2|TRBJ1-2
TGTGCCAGCAGCCAAAAATTTACAGGGCAAGGCTACACCTTC
CASSQKFTGQGYTF
>TRBD2|once|TRBV28|TRBJ2-1
TGTGCCAGCAGTTTAGACCAGCGGGGGCCGTACAATGAGCAGTTCTTC
CASSLDQRGPYNEQFF
>.|.|TRBV7-2|TRBJ1-4
TGTGCCAGCAGCTTAACGGGGACAACTAATGAAAAACTGTTTTTT
CASSLTGTTNEKLFF
>.|.|TRBV6-5|TRBJ1-1
TGTGCCAGCAAGTGGTCGGGGGAGTACACTGAAGCTTTCTTT
CASKWSGEYTEAFF
>TRBD1|.|TRBV6-5|TRBJ1-3
TGTGCCAGCACCGACCAGGGGGTATCTGGAAACACCATATATTTT
CASTDQGVSGNTIYF
>TRBD2|.|TRBV13|TRBJ2-1
TGTGCCAGCAGCTCCCCTAGCGGGGCCCTTAATGAGCAGTTCTTC
CASSSPSGALNEQFF
>.|.|TRBV6-6|TRBJ1-3
TGTGCCAGCAGTTATAGGGGGGAACCTGGAAACACCATATATTTT
CASSYRGEPGNTIYF
>.|.|TRBV30|TRBJ1-1
TGTGCCTGGCGAAGAACAGGAGAAGCTTTCTTT
CAWRRTGEAFF
>.|.|TRBV7-9|TRBJ1-1
TGTGCCAGCAGCTTAAAAGGTGGGAAGAACACTGAAGCTTTCTTT
CASSLKGGKNTEAFF
>.|.|TRBV5-1|TRBJ1-2
TGCGCCAGCAGCGCCCGACAAGGTCAAGCTAACTATGGCTACACCTTC
CASSARQGQANYGYTF
>.|.|TRBV7-2|TRBJ1-4
TGTGCCAGCAGCTTAGTTGCAGGACTTACAACTAATGAAAAACTGTTTTTT
CASSLVAGLTTNEKLFF
>.|.|TRBV30|TRBJ1-5
TGTGCCTGGGGGAACAGCTACAATCAGCCCCAGCATTTT
CAWGNSYNQPQHF
>.|.|TRBV5-6|TRBJ1-4
TGTGCCAGCAGCCGCCTTGGACGTGAAAAACTGTTTTTT
CASSRLGREKLFF
>.|.|TRBV6-6|TRBJ1-6
TGTGCCAGCAGGGCAGGAGTGGAGAACTATAATTCACCCCTCCACTTT
CASRAGVENYNSPLHF
>.|.|TRBV10-3|TRBJ2-2
TGTGCCATCAGTGAGTCGGGGAGAGTCGGGGAGCTGTTTTTT
CAISESGRVGELFF
>.|.|TRBV19|TRBJ1-1
TGTGCCAGTAGTATTGGTATGAACACTGAAGCTTTCTTT
CASSIGMNTEAFF
>.|.|TRBV28|TRBJ1-1
TGTGCCAGCAGTTTACGGGCAGTCAGTAGGACTGAAGCTTTCTTT
CASSLRAVSRTEAFF
>.|.|TRBV3-1/TRBV3-2|TRBJ1-5
TGTGCCAGCAGCCAGGGTGGGGGGCAGCCCCAGCATTTT
CASSQGGGQPQHF
>.|.|TRBV18|TRBJ1-1
TGTGCCAGCTCACCGGACGTTTACATGAACACTGAAGCTTTCTTT
CASSPDVYMNTEAFF
>TRBD1|.|TRBV6-2/TRBV6-3|TRBJ1-5
TGTGCCAGCAGACCTCTAAGAGGGACAGGGGCGTATAGCAATCAGCCCCAGCATTTT
CASRPLRGTGAYSNQPQHF
>.|.|TRBV7-2|TRBJ2-7
TGTGCCAGCAGCTCACGGGACTCCTACGAGCAGTACTTC
CASSSRDSYEQYF
>TRBD1|once|TRBV27|TRBJ1-2
TGTGCCAGCAGTTTTGGGTCAGGGGGCAAAGATGGCTACACCTTC
CASSFGSGGKDGYTF
>.|.|TRBV7-5|TRBJ1-4
TGTGCCAGAAGCACGGACAGACCAAATGAAAAACTGTTTTTT
CARSTDRPNEKLFF
>TRBD1|once|TRBV19|TRBJ1-3
TGTGCCAGTAGGGGACAGGGGCGCTCTGGAAACACCATATATTTT
CASRGQGRSGNTIYF
>.|once|TRBV6-5|TRBJ1-1
TGTGCCAGGGTTGGGGGCACTGAAGCTTTCTTT
CARVGGTEAFF
>.|.|TRBV27|TRBJ1-1
TGTGCCAGCAGTACCGGGGCAACAACTGAAGCTTTCTTT
CASSTGATTEAFF
>.|.|TRBV6-2/TRBV6-3|TRBJ1-3
TGTGCCAGCAGTGGCCCCGGAGGGAAGCGAAACACCATATATTTT
CASSGPGGKRNTIYF
>.|once|TRBV19|TRBJ2-2
TGTGCCAGTAGTATTCCAGGGGGGCCGACCGGGGAGCTGTTTTTT
CASSIPGGPTGELFF
>TRBD1|.|TRBV5-1|TRBJ1-3
TGCGCCAGCAGCTTGGGGGACAGAGTTAACACCATATATTTT
CASSLGDRVNTIYF
>.|.|TRBV19|TRBJ2-6
TGTGCCAGTAGTATAGCAGGGACCGGGGCCAACGTCCTGACTTTC
CASSIAGTGANVLTF
>.|few|TRBV5-5|TRBJ2-2
TGTGCCAGCAGCCCGACACAGGGAGAAACCGGGGAGCTGTTTTTT
CASSPTQGETGELFF
>TRBD2|.|TRBV24-1|TRBJ2-2
TGTGCCACCAGTGATTCCGGGGGGGCGAACACCGGGGAGCTGTTTTTT
CATSDSGGANTGELFF
>.|few|TRBV6-5|TRBJ1-6
TGTGCCACCGGACAGAGCTCCTATAATTCACCCCTCCACTTT
CATGQSSYNSPLHF
>.|.|TRBV4-1|TRBJ1-5
TGCGCCAGCAGCCAAGGGGCAGGCAATCAGCCCCAGCATTTT
CASSQGAGNQPQHF
>.|once|TRBV5-5|TRBJ1-4
TGTGCCAGCAGCCCCGCACTTGCAACTAATGAAAAACTGTTTTTT
CASSPALATNEKLFF
>.|.|TRBV18|TRBJ2-6
TGTGCCAGCTCACGAGGGTGGAAAGGCCAGACTACTTCTGGGGCCAACGTCCTGACTTTC
CASSRGWKGQTTSGANVLTF
>.|once|TRBV4-1|TRBJ2-7
TGCGCCAGCAGCCAAGGTTTGCTAACCTACGAGCAGTACTTC
CASSQGLLTYEQYF